One and the same sample provided the 4 T cell receptor beta chains below, sequenced in a study of cytotoxic CD8 clonotypes in ibrutinib-treated CLL. Sequencing was performed with immunoSEQ multiplex PCR; in TCRdb, only in-frame clones are kept and a portion is missing. Here the sample spans hundreds of thousands of clones, roughly 79% being singletons. This specimen was PBMCs, taken before ibrutinib treatment. The receptors here all came from a human donor with chronic lymphocytic leukemia.

The chain employs TRBV25-1 and TRBJ2-6; D may match TRBD1 or TRBD2 (5 bases each). This CDR3 contains 18 residues. The germline V gene has CDR1 MGHDK and CDR2 SYGVNS. V lost 1 base, J lost 0 bases, and 13 bases lay in between. The CDR3 region is CASSESGQGNSGANVLTF. CDR3 in DNA: TGTGCCAGCAGTGAATCGGGGCAGGGTAACTCTGGGGCCAACGTCCTGACTTTC.

V gene TRBV28 combines with J gene TRBJ1-5; D is uncertain. This CDR3 has 14 residues. The germline V gene has CDR1 MDHEN and CDR2 SYDVKM. Trimming shortened V by 2 bases and J by 2 bases, and 7 bases separated the two germline ends. The CDR3 spells CASSLASGNQPQHF. CDR3 sequence (DNA): TGTGCCAGCAGTTTAGCCAGCGGCAATCAGCCCCAGCATTTT.

The chain is built from TRBV29-1 and TRBJ2-7; D is perhaps TRBD1 (6 bases). Germline CDR1 reads SQVTM; CDR2 reads ANQGSEA. The CDR3 is 15 residues long. The V end was cut by 0 bases, the J end by 6 bases, with 18 bases between. CDR3 sequence: CSVEESRGQRLEQYF. Here the CDR3 DNA reads TGCAGCGTTGAAGAAAGCCGGGGACAACGCCTCGAGCAGTACTTC.

J is TRBJ1-1 and V is TRBV19, with TRBD1 matching over 8 bases. With V trimmed by 4 bases and J by 1 base, 11 bases remained unmatched. Germline V CDR1 and CDR2: LNHDA, SQIVND (reference sequence). CDR3 length equals 17 residues. CDR3 amino acids: CASSSLGQGRGNTEAFF. The CDR3 DNA reads as TGTGCCAGTAGTAGCCTCGGACAGGGACGTGGGAACACTGAAGCTTTCTTT.